This record looks at one TCR beta chain sequence and its context. Its antigen is still unknown. The record originates from a study of vaccination and CD4 T cells after COVID-19. Whole-study context: Convalescent donors: six male, four female; seven Caucasian, two Asian, one multiracial, two Hispanic. Blood was drawn a median around 70 days post second dose, range 14 to 241.

The CDR3 consists of 14 residues. V lost 1 base, J lost 0 bases, and 6 bases lay in between. Germline V gene sequence: CDR1 SSHAT, CDR2 FNYEAQ (reference sequence). An Oncomine TCR Beta short-read assay was used to sequence the DNA from cultured CD4+ T cells. In TCRdb, the PCR reads were re-called with MiXCR into one record per CDR3 protein. The data show under 25,000 distinct CDR3 sequences, with more than 70% seen just once and about a sixth held by the top ten. As for treatment: approximately 9-day PBMC culture with coronavirus spike peptide pools or control peptides (ViraFEST assay). Fresh IL-2 medium replaced half the culture medium on days 3 and 7.

The origin of this receptor is a human donor who received a COVID-19 vaccine. J is TRBJ2-5 and V is TRBV7-7; D unclear. Material: CD4+ T cells from blood, cultured in vitro, obtained after SARS-CoV-2 vaccination. CDR3 region: CASSLDDYQETQYF. In nucleotides, the CDR3 is TGTGCCAGCAGCTTAGATGACTACCAAGAGACCCAGTACTTC.